Listed here are 23 T cell receptor beta chains from one sample, sequenced in a study of cytomegalovirus exposure and HLA in healthy donors. Primers included in the PCR were 60 Vbeta and 13 Jbeta primers. The protocol was immunoSEQ multiplex PCR, while the TCRdb copy is restricted to in-frame clones and leaves out a portion. This table holds roughly 120,000 clones, approximately 71% found once. Sequencing input: PBMCs. The receptor set was obtained from a man aged 35 to 55 in good health and CMV-seronegative.

This chain links TRBV5-1 with TRBJ2-2, with D unresolved. The CDR3 is 16 amino acids. Germline lookup yields CDR1 SGHRS and CDR2 YFSETQ. V gave up 0 bases and J gave up 0 bases, with 9 bases separating them. The CDR3 sequence is CASSLVSNANTGELFF. In DNA, the CDR3 is TGCGCCAGCAGCTTGGTCAGTAACGCGAACACCGGGGAGCTGTTTTTT.

The chain carries TRBV18 and TRBJ1-5; D is possibly TRBD1 (5 bases). Per germline, CDR1 KGHSH and CDR2 LQKENI. The CDR3 covers 16 residues. The V gene lost 0 bases and the J gene lost 2 bases, with 11 bases spanning the gap. As DNA, the CDR3 is TGTGCCAGCTCACCACCCGGGGGTGGGGGCAATCAGCCCCAGCATTTT. Amino acid sequence: CASSPPGGGGNQPQHF.

The genes are TRBV5-6 and TRBJ2-2; D remains ambiguous. V dropped 4 bases and J dropped 1 base, with 14 bases sitting between them. Germline-derived CDR1 and CDR2 are SGHDT and YYEEEE. There are 16 residues in the CDR3. The CDR3 nucleotides are TGTGCCAGCAGCCATCAAATTCAGGTGAACACCGGGGAGCTGTTTTTT. Amino acid sequence: CASSHQIQVNTGELFF.

The chain recombines TRBV30 with TRBJ1-5, with D possibly being TRBD1 (6 bases). The germline gives CDR1 GTSNPN, CDR2 SVGIG (reference sequence). Trimming left V 0 bases short and J 1 base short, with 10 bases between. The CDR3 has 15 residues. Here the CDR3 reads CAWSVGGVSNQPQHF. In nucleotides, the CDR3 is TGTGCCTGGAGTGTAGGGGGGGTAAGCAATCAGCCCCAGCATTTT.

This rearrangement joins TRBV5-1 to TRBJ2-1; 9 positions agree with TRBD1. Germline V gene data show CDR1 as SGHRS and CDR2 as YFSETQ. After removal of 3 bases from V and 6 bases from J, the junction contained 13 bases not matched to a gene. This CDR3 is 17 amino acids long. In nucleotides, the CDR3 is TGCGCCAGCAGCTACCATCACCGGGACAGGGTGGCCAATGAGCAGTTCTTC. Translation gives CASSYHHRDRVANEQFF.

This rearrangement joins TRBV28 to TRBJ2-7; D ambiguous. The V gene lost 5 bases and the J gene lost 4 bases, with 9 bases spanning the gap. Looked up from germline, CDR1 is MDHEN and CDR2 is SYDVKM. CDR3 length: 12 amino acids. CDR3 DNA: TGTGCCAGCAGTCCCTCTCGGTACGAGCAGTACTTC. Protein: CASSPSRYEQYF. The complete variable domain, with remaining parts taken from reference TRBV28 and TRBJ2-7, reads DVKVTQSSRYLVKRTGEKVFLECVQDMDHENMFWYRQDPGLGLRLIYFSYDVKMKEKGDIPEGYSVSREKKERFSLILESASTNQTSMYLCASSPSRYEQYFGPGTRLTVT.

J is TRBJ2-5 and V is TRBV7-9; 7 bases map to TRBD1. The CDR3 is made up of 14 amino acids. After removal of 4 bases from V and 2 bases from J, the junction contained 4 bases not matched to a gene. The V gene's germline CDR1 is SEHNR and CDR2 FQNEAQ (reference sequence). CDR3 residues: CASSSGTVQETQYF. The CDR3 DNA is TGTGCCAGCAGCTCCGGGACAGTTCAAGAGACCCAGTACTTC.

V usage is TRBV7-3 and J usage is TRBJ2-3; TRBD2 matches at 12 bases. The CDR3 has 16 amino acids. CDR1 and CDR2 (germline): SGHTA, FQGTGA. V was clipped by 3 bases and J by 7 bases; unmatched bases: 8. CDR3 bases: TGTGCCAGCAGCTTTGGGGCTAGCGGGGGGGCTAATACGCAGTATTTT. It encodes CASSFGASGGANTQYF.

The V gene is TRBV27, the J gene TRBJ2-3; 9 nucleotides line up with TRBD1. V trimming: 6 bases; J trimming: 2 bases; junction bases outside the gene matches: 6. The CDR3 consists of 15 residues. Germline values: CDR1 MNHEY, CDR2 SMNVEV (reference sequence). CDR3 residues: CASRLGQGATDTQYF. DNA of the CDR3: TGTGCCAGCAGACTGGGACAGGGAGCCACAGATACGCAGTATTTT.

This chain connects TRBV2 to TRBJ2-7; TRBD1 aligns across 7 bases. Germline assignment: CDR1 SNHLY and CDR2 FYNNEI. CDR3 length equals 16 residues. J gave up 5 bases and V 11 bases, and 21 bases lay outside the gene matches. DNA for the CDR3: TGTGCCGCATTCCGAACAGGGGTCCAGGCCCTCAACGAGCAGTACTTC. This gives the protein CAAFRTGVQALNEQYF.

The V gene is TRBV10-3, the J gene TRBJ1-5; unclear D gene. V gave up 2 bases and J gave up 1 base, with 9 bases separating them. The CDR3 runs to 15 residues. In germline, CDR1 is ENHRY, CDR2 SYGVKD. Here the CDR3 reads CAISEGEESNQPQHF. For the CDR3, the DNA is TGTGCCATCAGTGAGGGTGAGGAGAGCAATCAGCCCCAGCATTTT.

In its sample, this clone was seen once. This rearrangement joins TRBV15 to TRBJ1-1; 7 bases are a match to TRBD1. The CDR3 covers 14 residues. With V trimmed by 5 bases and J by 3 bases, 6 bases remained unmatched. Germline CDR1 LNHNV, CDR2 YYDKDF (reference sequence). CDR3 region: CATSDSRGYTEAFF. CDR3 in DNA: TGTGCCACCAGCGATTCCAGGGGGTACACTGAAGCTTTCTTT.

The rearrangement links TRBV7-9 to TRBJ2-3, with 12 bases fitting TRBD1. The CDR3 loop spans 16 amino acids. Germline values: CDR1 SEHNR, CDR2 FQNEAQ (reference sequence). V shed 5 bases, J shed 3 bases, and the junction held 6 bases outside the gene matches. DNA of the CDR3: TGTGCCAGCAGCCGCGGGACAGGGGGCGTGACAGATACGCAGTATTTT. It specifies CASSRGTGGVTDTQYF.

A few counts support this clone. The chain uses TRBV11-2 and TRBJ1-1; D gene uncertain. The germline V gene has CDR1 SGHAT and CDR2 FQNNGV. The CDR3 loop spans 13 amino acids. V gave up 6 bases and J gave up 5 bases, with 13 bases separating them. The CDR3 sequence: CASRAQEVTEAFF. CDR3 nucleotide sequence: TGTGCCAGCAGAGCCCAGGAAGTGACTGAAGCTTTCTTT.

The gene calls are TRBV7-2 and TRBJ2-1; D remains ambiguous. CDR1 is SGHTA and CDR2 is FQGNSA in the germline V gene. The CDR3 sequence is 16 residues long. Deletions cut 5 bases from V and 7 bases from J, with 21 bases between. CDR3 protein: CASSPATRPVSNEQFF. The DNA for the CDR3 is TGTGCCAGCAGCCCCGCCACCCGCCCTGTGAGTAATGAGCAGTTCTTC.

This sequence joins TRBV9 and TRBJ2-3; D perhaps matches TRBD2 (5 bases). CDR3 length: 17 residues. V was clipped by 2 bases and J by 4 bases, with 20 bases between them. Germline V gene data show CDR1 as SGDLS and CDR2 as YYNGEE. This CDR3 reads CASSVTLGGSTPDTQYF. CDR3 DNA sequence: TGTGCCAGCAGCGTTACACTAGGTGGTTCGACCCCAGATACGCAGTATTTT.

J is TRBJ2-3 and V is TRBV14, with a tentative D call TRBD1 (6 bases). The CDR3 consists of 16 residues. The germline V and J ends were trimmed by 1 base and 4 bases, with 15 bases remaining between them. CDR1 is SGHDN, CDR2 FVKESK, per germline. The CDR3 protein is CASSQGWQGQADTQYF. CDR3 DNA: TGTGCCAGCAGCCAAGGGTGGCAGGGGCAGGCAGATACGCAGTATTTT.

This sequence joins TRBV6-6 and TRBJ1-6; no clear D. The CDR3 runs to 14 residues. Germline V CDR1 and CDR2: MNHNY, SVGAGI (reference sequence). With 6 bases removed from V and 7 bases from J, the gap between germline ends came to 13 bases. CDR3 nucleotide sequence: TGTGCCAGCAGCCACGGAGGGCCCAATTCACCCCTCCACTTT. Its protein product is CASSHGGPNSPLHF.

The genes are TRBV19 and TRBJ2-5; the D gene is possibly TRBD1 (6 bases). Matching the DNA end better, TRBJ2-7 makes the J call doubtful. Germline lookup yields CDR1 LNHDA and CDR2 SQIVND (reference sequence). The CDR3 spans 13 residues. CDR3 bases: TGTGCCAGTAGGAGGACAGACTCCTACGAGCAGTACTTC. Translating it yields CASRRTDSYEQYF.

CDR3 in amino acids: CASSPEAGDTQYF. The CDR3 coding sequence is TGTGCCAGCAGCCCCGAAGCGGGGGATACGCAGTATTTT. V is TRBV11-2 and J is TRBJ2-3, with 7 bases fitting TRBD2. The CDR3 contains 13 residues. Germline trimming cut 5 bases from V and 6 bases from J; bases unmatched to any gene: 5. Per germline, CDR1 SGHAT and CDR2 FQNNGV.

The genes are TRBV27 and TRBJ1-1; TRBD1 might be the D (6 bases). The CDR3 runs to 11 residues. Germline V gene data show CDR1 as MNHEY and CDR2 as SMNVEV (reference sequence). Trimming shortened V by 7 bases and J by 5 bases, and 8 bases separated the two germline ends. The CDR3 coding sequence is TGTGCCAGCAATACAGGGACTGAAGCTTTCTTT. Translated: CASNTGTEAFF.

This sequence joins TRBV7-2 and TRBJ1-4; D ambiguous. Germline loops: CDR1 SGHTA, CDR2 FQGNSA. Trimming stripped 4 bases from V and 4 bases from J, with 7 bases between. The CDR3 has 13 residues. CDR3 in DNA: TGTGCCAGCAGCTCTGTGTATAATGAAAAACTGTTTTTT. This encodes CASSSVYNEKLFF.

The J gene is TRBJ1-1, the V gene TRBV5-6; perhaps TRBD1 as D (6 bases). The CDR3 has 18 amino acids. Germline CDR1 is SGHDT and CDR2 is YYEEEE. V was pared by 4 bases and J by 0 bases, with 22 bases between. CDR3 protein: CASSAGAGRGYLNTEAFF. The CDR3 coding sequence is TGTGCCAGCAGCGCCGGGGCGGGCAGGGGTTATTTGAACACTGAAGCTTTCTTT.